This T cell receptor beta chain was documented in a study of TIL therapy for anti-PD-1-resistant metastatic lung cancer. V gave up 6 bases and J gave up 9 bases; unmatched junction bases: 8. The CDR3 loop spans 12 amino acids. The germline gives CDR1 SQVTM, CDR2 ANQGSEA. On this clone itself: Its specificity is not known.

The time point denotes: pre-treatment sample, taken before nivolumab and TIL therapy. Pleural nodules or supraclavicular lymph nodes made up most of the excised metastases sampled. The libraries were made with immunoSEQ v3. The protocol was immunoSEQ multiplex PCR, while the TCRdb copy is restricted to in-frame clones and leaves out a portion. The data contain just over 25,000 clones, 55% to 75% of them seen just once; the ten biggest clones take up around 6.9%. Overall study findings and caveats: Many TIL product clones were absent from baseline tumor, suggesting clonal contraction.

Sample: tumor tissue, taken at baseline. This clonotype was obtained from a person between 25 and 80 years old with non-small cell lung cancer. The rearrangement links TRBV29-1 to TRBJ2-1, with 7 bases lining up with TRBD1. CDR3 in DNA: TGCAGCGTCGCCCCGACAGGGTTTGAGCAGTTCTTC. This translates into CSVAPTGFEQFF.